This T cell receptor (beta chain) was found in a study of cytomegalovirus exposure and HLA in healthy donors. Amplification used 60 Vbeta primers and 13 Jbeta primers. Measured with immunoSEQ multiplex PCR; TCRdb has only the in-frame clones, and not every one. Altogether 150,000 to 200,000 clones are present, 81% being singletons, with the ten largest covering around 2%. Germline trimming cut 3 bases from V and 0 bases from J; bases unmatched to any gene: 7. Germline CDR1 and CDR2: LGHNA and YSLEER. CDR3 length equals 18 residues. Sequenced sample: PBMCs. The chain combines TRBV4-3 with TRBJ2-6; 8 bases line up with TRBD1. This clonotype was sampled from a man between 18 and 29 years old in good health and CMV-seronegative. CDR3 region: CASSHQGQANSGANVLTF. The CDR3 DNA reads as TGCGCCAGCAGCCACCAGGGACAGGCCAACTCTGGGGCCAACGTCCTGACTTTC.